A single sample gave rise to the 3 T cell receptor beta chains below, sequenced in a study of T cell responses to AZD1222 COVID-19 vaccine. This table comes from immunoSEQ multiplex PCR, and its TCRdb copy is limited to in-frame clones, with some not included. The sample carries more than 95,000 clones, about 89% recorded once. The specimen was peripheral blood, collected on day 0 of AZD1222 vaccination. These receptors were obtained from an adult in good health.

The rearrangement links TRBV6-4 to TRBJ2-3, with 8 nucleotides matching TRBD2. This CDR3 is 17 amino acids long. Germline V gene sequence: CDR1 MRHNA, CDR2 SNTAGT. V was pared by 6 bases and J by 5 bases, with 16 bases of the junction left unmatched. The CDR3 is CASRLHPGGDIGDTQYF. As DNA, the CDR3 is TGTGCCAGCAGACTACACCCCGGGGGGGATATAGGAGATACGCAGTATTTT.

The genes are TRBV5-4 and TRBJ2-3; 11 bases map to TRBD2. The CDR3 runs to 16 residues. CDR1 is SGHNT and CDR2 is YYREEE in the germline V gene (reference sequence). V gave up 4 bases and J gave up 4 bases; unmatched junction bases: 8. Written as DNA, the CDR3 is TGTGCCAGCAGCCAACGACTAGCGGGACCCTCAGATACGCAGTATTTT. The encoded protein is CASSQRLAGPSDTQYF.

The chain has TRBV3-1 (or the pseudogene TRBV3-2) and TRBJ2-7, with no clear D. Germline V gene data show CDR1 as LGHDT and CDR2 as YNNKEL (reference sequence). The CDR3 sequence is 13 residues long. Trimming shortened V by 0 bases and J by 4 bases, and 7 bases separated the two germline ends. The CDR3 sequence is CASSQDRVYEQYF. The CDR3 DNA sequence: TGTGCCAGCAGCCAAGATCGGGTTTACGAGCAGTACTTC.